The source of this T cell receptor (beta chain) is a study of regulatory T cells in long-lasting Graves disease. This clonotype showed up just a few times. Its target is not known. This CDR3 region has 12 residues. Trimming stripped 4 bases from V and 5 bases from J, with 6 bases between. Germline CDR1 reads WSHSY; CDR2 reads SAAADI. Study results and limitations: Repertoires from persistent disease leaned toward TRBV28, TRBJ1-2 and TRBJ2-5.

The authors built TCR beta libraries using iRepertoire HTBI primers and Arm-PCR of CDR3 regions. TCRdb re-called the multiplex PCR reads through MiXCR, storing one row per CDR3 protein. Of hundreds of thousands of distinct CDR3 sequences in the sample, about 16% were seen once. Time point of the sample: newly diagnosed GD, antithyroid drugs for less than 3 months. PBMCs were the source of the RNA used for TCR sequencing. This sample was also put to use in a study of T cells in Graves' hyperthyroidism and ophthalmopathy. That work contributes: Most thyroid clonotypes that were expanded above 0.001 also turned up in blood.

Sample: peripheral blood mononuclear cells (PBMCs), taken at new diagnosis, from a patient treated with antithyroid drugs. The source is a woman aged 40 to 65 with Graves disease. J is TRBJ2-4 and V is TRBV10-2, with D perhaps TRBD1 (6 bases). CDR3 nucleotides: TGCGCCAGCAGTGGGACAGAAAACATTCAGTACTTC. It specifies CASSGTENIQYF.